The rows below give T cell receptor beta chains drawn from one sample of a study of blood T cell repertoires in COVID-19. The data were produced by immunoSEQ multiplex PCR, yet TCRdb's version contains in-frame clones alone and is incomplete. The table lists 450,000 or so clones, around 90% of them singletons. Sequencing was done on a sample of peripheral blood. The receptors were gathered from a man between 18 and 35 years old with COVID-19, enrolled during active disease. CDR3s include the opening cysteine and the closing phenylalanine or tryptophan. A D gene is named only where the DNA matches it firmly. The listing skips clone size in some rows; elsewhere it reads once, few, many or a size class.

J | size | V | D | DNA | CDR3
TRBJ1-2 | - | TRBV7-9 | TRBD1 | TGTGCCAGCAGCTCGGACAGGGATCCCTATGGCTACACCTTC | CASSSDRDPYGYTF
TRBJ1-4 | once | TRBV2 | TRBD1 | TGTGCCAGCACCTTCGGCGGGACAGGGATAACGAATGAAAAACTGTTTTTT | CASTFGGTGITNEKLFF
TRBJ2-2 | - | TRBV3-1/TRBV3-2 | TRBD2 | TGTGCCAGCAGCCTCGGGACTAGCGGGAGCCCAGGGGAGCTGTTTTTT | CASSLGTSGSPGELFF
TRBJ2-1 | - | TRBV2 | TRBD2 | TGTGCCAGCAGTGAAAGGAAGGGGACTAGCGGGACTTCCTACAATGAGCAGTTCTTC | CASSERKGTSGTSYNEQFF
TRBJ1-3 | - | TRBV27 | - | TGTGCCAGCAGTTTATCAGGGGCGCCTGGAAACACCATATATTTT | CASSLSGAPGNTIYF
TRBJ2-5 | - | TRBV11-3 | TRBD1 | TGTGCCAGCAGCTTAGGGGAGACAGGGTGGAACTTC | CASSLGETGWNF
TRBJ2-3 | once | TRBV9 | - | TGTGCCAGCAGCCCCCATACAGATACGCAGTATTTT | CASSPHTDTQYF
TRBJ2-7 | - | TRBV3-1/TRBV3-2 | - | TGTGCCAGCAGCCAAGAAGTGGGCAGGGGCGAGCAGTACTTC | CASSQEVGRGEQYF
TRBJ2-3 | - | TRBV18 | - | TGTGCCAGCTCACCACCGTCGGTAGATACGCAGTATTTT | CASSPPSVDTQYF
TRBJ2-2 | - | TRBV2 | TRBD1 | TGTGCCAGCAGTCCCGGGACAGGTCTTAACACCGGGGAGCTGTTTTTT | CASSPGTGLNTGELFF
TRBJ2-2 | - | TRBV2 | TRBD2 | TGTGCCAGCAGCCTCCGGGGGGGCGGCACCGGGGAGCTGTTTTTT | CASSLRGGGTGELFF
TRBJ2-2 | - | TRBV6-5 | TRBD1 | TGTGCCAGCGGATGGACAGGGGCCGGGGAGCTGTTTTTT | CASGWTGAGELFF
TRBJ2-7 | - | TRBV3-1/TRBV3-2 | TRBD2 | TGTGCCAGCAGCCAATTCGGCGGGAGAGGCGAGCAGTACTTC | CASSQFGGRGEQYF
TRBJ2-1 | - | TRBV28 | TRBD2 | TGTGCCAGCAGCCGAAAGGCTAGCGGGAGGATCAATGAGCAGTTCTTC | CASSRKASGRINEQFF
TRBJ2-1 | - | TRBV6-2/TRBV6-3 | TRBD2 | TGTGCCAGCAGTTACGTGTTAGGGACTAGCGGGACCTATGAGCAGTTCTTC | CASSYVLGTSGTYEQFF
TRBJ1-2 | once | TRBV2 | TRBD1 | TGTGCCAGCAGTCCGGACAGGGAAGGCTATGGCTACACCTTC | CASSPDREGYGYTF
TRBJ2-5 | - | TRBV2 | - | TGTGCCAGCAGCGCAGGACAAGAGACCCAGTACTTC | CASSAGQETQYF
TRBJ1-6 | - | TRBV19 | - | TGTGCCAGTAGACCCAGGGGCGGAGGATCACCCCTCCACTTT | CASRPRGGGSPLHF
TRBJ2-2 | - | TRBV5-1 | TRBD1 | TGCGCCAGCAGCTGGGACAGGGTCACCGGGGAGCTGTTTTTT | CASSWDRVTGELFF
TRBJ2-5 | - | TRBV27 | - | TGTGCCAGCACCCAGGGTGTTGGTGAGACCCAGTACTTC | CASTQGVGETQYF
TRBJ1-2 | few | TRBV2 | - | TGTGCCAGCAGCGACACTCCGTATGGCTACACCTTC | CASSDTPYGYTF
TRBJ2-5 | - | TRBV5-1 | TRBD2 | TGCGCCAGCAGCTTGGACGGGGGGAGTTTCGGGGAGACCCAGTACTTC | CASSLDGGSFGETQYF
TRBJ2-1 | - | TRBV4-1 | TRBD2 | TGCGCCAGCAGCCAGTCTAGCGGGGGGGTGCAGTTCTTC | CASSQSSGGVQFF
TRBJ1-1 | - | TRBV3-1/TRBV3-2 | TRBD1 | TGTGCCAGCAGCCAATTAGGGGGCGCAGGCACTGAAGCTTTCTTT | CASSQLGGAGTEAFF
TRBJ2-7 | - | TRBV7-9 | - | TGTGCCAGCAGCTTAGTCGGCGGCTCCTACGAGCAGTACTTC | CASSLVGGSYEQYF
TRBJ2-5 | - | TRBV2 | - | TGTGCCAGCAGGGAGGGACTCCAAGAGACCCAGTACTTC | CASREGLQETQYF
TRBJ2-3 | - | TRBV19 | TRBD1 | TGTGCCAGTAGTATATCGGACAGGGAACTAGATACGCAGTATTTT | CASSISDRELDTQYF
TRBJ1-5 | - | TRBV7-9 | - | TGTGCCAGCAGCCCGGGGGGGAGCAATCAGCCCCAGCATTTT | CASSPGGSNQPQHF
TRBJ2-2 | - | TRBV11-2 | - | TGTGCCAGCAGCCCCATAGCGAGTAAGAGAACCGGGGAGCTGTTTTTT | CASSPIASKRTGELFF
TRBJ2-5 | - | TRBV18 | TRBD2 | TGTGCCAGCTCACCACCAACCACTGGACTAGCTGGGACCCAGTACTTC | CASSPPTTGLAGTQYF
TRBJ2-3 | once | TRBV6-5 | TRBD1 | TGTGCCAGCAGTTCCAACCTACTAGCAGGGGGCGATACGCAGTATTTT | CASSSNLLAGGDTQYF
TRBJ1-3 | - | TRBV19 | TRBD1 | TGTGCCAGCACCGCCTTTGGGACAGGGGGTACGCCTAGGCGCTCTGGAAACACCATATATTTT | CASTAFGTGGTPRRSGNTIYF
TRBJ2-7 | - | TRBV19 | TRBD1 | TGTGCCAGTAAGGACAGGGCCTACGAGCAGTACTTC | CASKDRAYEQYF
TRBJ2-7 | few | TRBV4-2 | - | TGTGCCAGCAGCCAAACAGGGCCCTACGAGCAGTACTTC | CASSQTGPYEQYF
TRBJ2-7 | - | TRBV7-8 | TRBD2 | TGTGCCAGCAGCTTAGAAGTATGGCTACTAGCGAGCTCCTACGAGCAGTACTTC | CASSLEVWLLASSYEQYF
TRBJ2-1 | once | TRBV7-8 | TRBD2 | TGTGCCAGCAGCTTAGTTGCGGGAGGTTGGGATGAGCAGTTCTTC | CASSLVAGGWDEQFF
TRBJ2-2 | - | TRBV6-5 | - | TGTGCCAGCAGTTACTACAGGGCTTCATCCGGGGAGCTGTTTTTT | CASSYYRASSGELFF
TRBJ2-7 | - | TRBV27 | - | TGTGCCAGCAGTTTAGGAGGACAGAGCTCCTACGAGCAGTACTTC | CASSLGGQSSYEQYF
TRBJ2-7 | - | TRBV10-3 | TRBD2 | TGTGCCATCAGTGAGTTTGCTAGCGGGGGGCCTCCTAACTACGAGCAGTACTTC | CAISEFASGGPPNYEQYF
TRBJ2-4 | once | TRBV19 | - | TGTGCCACCTCATGGGGGGACGGAGAAAACATTCAGTACTTC | CATSWGDGENIQYF
TRBJ1-5 | - | TRBV3-1/TRBV3-2 | - | TGTGCCAGCAGCCATCCCGGCAATCAGCCCCAGCATTTT | CASSHPGNQPQHF
TRBJ2-5 | - | TRBV27 | - | TGTGCCAGCAGTTTCGAGCGAGAGACCCAGTACTTC | CASSFERETQYF
TRBJ1-1 | - | TRBV5-1 | - | TGCGCCAGCAGCTTGGAAGGTCCCCCTAGTAGCACTGAAGCTTTCTTT | CASSLEGPPSSTEAFF
TRBJ2-5 | - | TRBV5-1 | - | TGCGCCAGCAGCTTGGGGGCCAGGGCGCAGGAGACCCAGTACTTC | CASSLGARAQETQYF
TRBJ2-3 | - | TRBV5-1 | - | TGCGCCAGCAGCTTGGCTCGGGGATCAGATACGCAGTATTTT | CASSLARGSDTQYF
TRBJ2-7 | - | TRBV5-1 | - | TGCGCCAGCAGCTCGGGGAATGGCTACGAGCAGTACTTC | CASSSGNGYEQYF
TRBJ2-7 | - | TRBV6-1 | TRBD2 | TGTGCCAGCAGTGGACTAGCGGGAGGGCCGAGTTTCTACGAGCAGTACTTC | CASSGLAGGPSFYEQYF
TRBJ1-1 | - | TRBV12-3/TRBV12-4 | - | TGTGCCAGCAGTTTAACAGGCGTGGCTTTCTTT | CASSLTGVAFF
TRBJ1-3 | - | TRBV2 | TRBD1 | TGTGCCAGCAGTGAGGGGACAGCGAGTGGAAACACCATATATTTT | CASSEGTASGNTIYF
TRBJ2-2 | - | TRBV16 | - | TGTGCCAGCAGCCAATCAACCATCCGGCAGGGCACCAACACCGGGGAGCTGTTTTTT | CASSQSTIRQGTNTGELFF
TRBJ2-3 | - | TRBV3-1/TRBV3-2 | TRBD2 | TGTGCCAGCAGCCAACAAGCGGGGGGGCCTGATACGCAGTATTTT | CASSQQAGGPDTQYF
TRBJ2-7 | - | TRBV6-1 | TRBD2 | TGTGCCAGCAGTGTAGCTAGCGGGGGGACCTACGAGCAGTACTTC | CASSVASGGTYEQYF
TRBJ1-2 | - | TRBV9 | TRBD1 | TGTGCCAGCAGCGTGGGACAGGGTCACTATGGCTACACCTTC | CASSVGQGHYGYTF